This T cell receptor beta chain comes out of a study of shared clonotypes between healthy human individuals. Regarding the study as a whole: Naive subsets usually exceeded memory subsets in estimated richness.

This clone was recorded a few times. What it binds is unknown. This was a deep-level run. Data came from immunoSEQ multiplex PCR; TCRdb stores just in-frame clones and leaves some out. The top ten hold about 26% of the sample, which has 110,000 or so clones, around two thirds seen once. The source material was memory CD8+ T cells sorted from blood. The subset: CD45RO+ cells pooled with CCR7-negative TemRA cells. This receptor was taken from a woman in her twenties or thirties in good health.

CDR3 residues: CASSYGPSGIMGTGELFF. The CDR3, as DNA: TGTGCCAGCAGCTATGGGCCTAGCGGGATTATGGGCACCGGGGAGCTGTTTTTT. The chain employs TRBV7-9 and TRBJ2-2, with TRBD2 matching 9 bases. V was pared by 4 bases and J by 4 bases, with 13 bases of the junction left unmatched. The CDR3 is 18 residues long. CDR1 SEHNR and CDR2 FQNEAQ come from the germline V gene (reference sequence).